The clone carrying this T cell receptor (beta chain) was seen at least ten times. Its antigen is not identified. TCRdb analysed the 5' RACE reads with MiXCR anew, one entry per CDR3 protein. This sample yields roughly 240,000 distinct CDR3 sequences, of which 6.5% to 7.5% are seen a single time; approximately 1.1% belongs to the top ten. The CDR3 is 12 residues long. Trimming left V 3 bases short and J 6 bases short, with 11 bases between. Looked up from germline, CDR1 is DFQATT and CDR2 is SNEGSKA (reference sequence). The entry originates in a study of T cells after yellow fever vaccination. Study details: The fractions with low cell numbers were processed using SMART-Seq v4 Ultra Low Input.

Overall study results and limits: Subsequent booster samples again held most clones from primary vaccination (approximately 95% CD4, 85% to 90% CD8).

This receptor was identified in a man between 25 and 39 years old who received the YFV17D yellow fever vaccine. V is TRBV20-1 and J is TRBJ1-1, with D maybe TRBD1 (6 bases). The specimen was CD4+ T cells sorted from PBMCs, collected on the day of the yellow fever booster vaccination. The CDR3 sequence: CSARQGRPEAFF. CDR3 in DNA: TGCAGTGCTAGGCAGGGGAGGCCTGAAGCTTTCTTT.